The 25 T cell receptor beta chains in this list originate from one sample, sequenced in a study of cytotoxic CD8 clonotypes in ibrutinib-treated CLL. TCRdb's copy holds only in-frame clones and misses some; the assay was immunoSEQ multiplex PCR. The repertoire consists of some 290,000 clones, with around four fifths occurring once and the leading ten covering 6.5% to 8%. Sequences were derived from PBMCs, sampled before ibrutinib treatment. Receptor source: a human donor with chronic lymphocytic leukemia.

This clone has just one count. This chain links TRBV7-9 with TRBJ2-1; possible D gene TRBD2, 6 bases. The CDR3 has 16 residues. The germline V gene encodes CDR1 SEHNR and CDR2 FQNEAQ (reference sequence). V lost 5 bases, J lost 0 bases, and 14 bases lay in between. CDR3 DNA sequence: TGTGCCAGCAGCCCGGTCGGGGGTGGCTCCTACAATGAGCAGTTCTTC. This sequence encodes CASSPVGGGSYNEQFF.

This chain connects TRBV5-1 to TRBJ2-5; D not resolved. The CDR3 spans 16 residues. Germline CDR1 SGHRS, CDR2 YFSETQ. Trimming shortened V by 1 base and J by 3 bases, and 16 bases separated the two germline ends. The CDR3 region has the DNA TGCGCCAGCAGCTTGATAAGCCTAGTAGGCAAAGAGACCCAGTACTTC. Amino acid sequence: CASSLISLVGKETQYF.

V is TRBV6-6 and J is TRBJ2-5, with 7 bases lining up with TRBD1. There are 16 residues in the CDR3. CDR1 and CDR2 (germline): MNHNY, SVGAGI (reference sequence). V shed 0 bases, J shed 5 bases, and the junction held 9 bases outside the gene matches. The CDR3 DNA reads TGTGCCAGCAGTTACTCGGGACAGAGCATCAAGGAGACCCAGTACTTC. It yields the protein CASSYSGQSIKETQYF.

The V call is TRBV13, the J call TRBJ2-1; TRBD2 matches at 7 bases. Germline-derived CDR1 and CDR2 are PRHDT and FYEKMQ (reference sequence). V gave up 3 bases and J gave up 0 bases; unmatched junction bases: 11. This CDR3 has 18 amino acids. For the CDR3, the DNA is TGTGCCAGCAGCTTGCTTGCTAGCGGCAAGAGCTCCTACAATGAGCAGTTCTTC. Its translation is CASSLLASGKSSYNEQFF.

The genes are TRBV7-8 and TRBJ2-3, with TRBD2 as a possible D gene (5 bases). Germline V CDR1 and CDR2: SGHVS, FQNEAQ. Between the trimmed V and J ends, which lost 4 bases and 0 bases, there was a span of 11 bases. The CDR3 has 15 residues. The CDR3 loop reads CASSSPRASTDTQYF. Written as DNA, the CDR3 is TGTGCCAGCAGCTCCCCGAGGGCGAGCACAGATACGCAGTATTTT.

The CDR3: CSVVGTSGSSEQYF. The CDR3 DNA reads TGCAGCGTTGTCGGAACTAGCGGGAGTAGCGAGCAGTACTTC. This chain links TRBV29-1 with TRBJ2-7, with 11 bases that match TRBD2. Trimming at V came to 4 bases and at J to 6 bases, leaving 8 bases not matched to a gene. Germline-derived CDR1 and CDR2 are SQVTM and ANQGSEA. The CDR3 is 14 residues long.

V gene TRBV5-4 combines with J gene TRBJ2-1, with D unresolved. CDR3 length: 15 amino acids. Per germline, CDR1 SGHNT and CDR2 YYREEE (reference sequence). The V gene lost 3 bases and the J gene lost 5 bases, with 15 bases spanning the gap. CDR3 amino acids: CASSSHPILDNEQFF. The DNA for the CDR3 is TGTGCCAGCAGCTCTCACCCGATTTTGGACAATGAGCAGTTCTTC.

This clone was picked up one time. The V call is TRBV28, the J call TRBJ1-1, with 9 bases identical to TRBD1. CDR1 is MDHEN, CDR2 SYDVKM, per germline. The V segment lost 3 bases and the J segment 5 bases; nucleotides outside the gene matches: 4. The CDR3 has 14 amino acids. The CDR3 DNA sequence: TGTGCCAGCAGTTTTCCCGGGACAGGGACTGAAGCTTTCTTT. It yields the protein CASSFPGTGTEAFF.

This sequence joins TRBV4-3 and TRBJ1-3, with unresolved D. The CDR3 loop spans 16 amino acids. CDR1 is LGHNA and CDR2 is YSLEER in the germline V gene. V was pared by 0 bases and J by 2 bases, with 11 bases between. The CDR3 nucleotides read TGCGCCAGCAGCCAAGAAGCTTTTTCGGCTGGAAACACCATATATTTT. It encodes CASSQEAFSAGNTIYF.

This clone turned up a few times. This chain joins TRBV29-1 and TRBJ1-2; D ambiguous. The V gene lost 5 bases and the J gene lost 0 bases, with 16 bases spanning the gap. The CDR3 is made up of 15 amino acids. Germline CDR1 SQVTM, CDR2 ANQGSEA. CDR3 in amino acids: CSVPDVWEANYGYTF. In DNA, the CDR3 is TGCAGCGTTCCCGATGTGTGGGAGGCTAACTATGGCTACACCTTC.

The V call is TRBV27, the J call TRBJ2-7; the D call may be TRBD1 or TRBD2 (5 bases each). The CDR3 length is 15 residues. Germline CDR1 reads MNHEY; CDR2 reads SMNVEV (reference sequence). V lost 2 bases to trimming and J lost 3 bases, with 14 bases between them. CDR3: CASSLGAGAIYEQYF. In DNA, the CDR3 is TGTGCCAGCAGTTTAGGGGCCGGGGCAATCTACGAGCAGTACTTC.

The rearrangement links TRBV27 to TRBJ2-1; 9 positions match TRBD1. Looked up from germline, CDR1 is MNHEY and CDR2 is SMNVEV (reference sequence). J gave up 4 bases and V 2 bases, and 3 bases lay outside the gene matches. The CDR3 totals 15 residues. The CDR3 reads CASSLMGTGYNEQFF. The CDR3 DNA sequence: TGTGCCAGCAGTTTAATGGGGACAGGGTACAATGAGCAGTTCTTC.

CDR3 in amino acids: CASSSGLVTDTQYF. The CDR3 nucleotides are TGTGCCAGCAGCTCGGGACTAGTCACAGATACGCAGTATTTT. V and J are TRBV11-2 and TRBJ2-3; 8 bases fit TRBD2. Trimming cost V 4 bases and J 2 bases; bases outside gene matches: 2. Germline V gene lookup returns CDR1 SGHAT and CDR2 FQNNGV. The CDR3 covers 14 residues.

This clone showed up just a few times. The V call is TRBV7-2, the J call TRBJ1-4; D ambiguous. Germline CDR1 SGHTA, CDR2 FQGNSA. The V and J ends lost 5 bases and 0 bases respectively, with 7 bases between them. This CDR3 is built from 14 residues. CDR3 in amino acids: CASSLRSTNEKLFF. For the CDR3, the DNA is TGTGCCAGCAGCCTCAGATCAACTAATGAAAAACTGTTTTTT.

The chain combines TRBV30 with TRBJ1-3; possible D gene TRBD1, 5 bases. The CDR3 totals 15 residues. The germline V gene encodes CDR1 GTSNPN and CDR2 SVGIG (reference sequence). V dropped 5 bases and J dropped 0 bases, with 14 bases sitting between them. The CDR3: CAWATGDISGNTIYF. The CDR3 nucleotides are TGTGCCTGGGCGACGGGGGATATCTCTGGAAACACCATATATTTT. The whole variable domain, filled in from reference TRBV30 and TRBJ1-3, reads SQTIHQWPATLVQPVGSPLSLECTVEGTSNPNLYWYRQAAGRGLQLLFYSVGIGQISSEVPQNLSASRPQDRQFILSSKKLLLSDSGFYLCAWATGDISGNTIYFGEGSWLTVV.

The rearrangement links TRBV5-8 to TRBJ1-1; no clear D. Germline CDR1 and CDR2: SGHTS and YDEGEE. V was trimmed by 4 bases and J by 4 bases, leaving 8 bases between them. The CDR3 runs 12 residues. The CDR3 here is CASSPIATEAFF. In DNA, the CDR3 is TGTGCCAGCAGCCCCATAGCCACTGAAGCTTTCTTT.

The chain recombines TRBV7-9 with TRBJ2-1, with TRBD2 matching 12 bases. CDR3 length: 15 amino acids. Germline-derived CDR1 and CDR2 are SEHNR and FQNEAQ (reference sequence). The J segment lost 6 bases and the V segment lost 6 bases, leaving 6 bases of the junction unmatched. This CDR3 reads CASRATSGSPNEQFF. The CDR3 DNA reads as TGTGCCAGCAGGGCGACTAGCGGGAGTCCCAATGAGCAGTTCTTC.

V usage is TRBV7-8 and J usage is TRBJ2-7; 12 nucleotides align to TRBD2. This CDR3 comprises 15 residues. Per germline, CDR1 SGHVS and CDR2 FQNEAQ. With V trimmed by 5 bases and J by 6 bases, 8 bases remained unmatched. The CDR3 is CASSTRLAGVSEQYF. CDR3 DNA: TGTGCCAGCAGCACCAGACTAGCGGGAGTGAGCGAGCAGTACTTC.

J is TRBJ1-1 and V is TRBV5-6; D is ambiguous. V was clipped by 4 bases and J by 0 bases, with 7 bases between them. Germline CDR1 reads SGHDT; CDR2 reads YYEEEE. The CDR3 has 13 residues. The CDR3 nucleotides read TGTGCCAGCAGCACCGACCTGAACACTGAAGCTTTCTTT. This sequence encodes CASSTDLNTEAFF.

The V call is TRBV29-1, the J call TRBJ2-7; D possibly uses TRBD1 or TRBD2 (5 bases each). Germline CDR1 SQVTM, CDR2 ANQGSEA. V shed 2 bases and J shed 6 bases, with 8 bases lying between them. The CDR3 runs to 11 residues. The CDR3 loop reads CSVEWGTEQYF. The CDR3 DNA follows: TGCAGCGTTGAATGGGGGACCGAGCAGTACTTC.

The gene calls are TRBV7-9 and TRBJ2-5; D is perhaps TRBD1 (6 bases). The germline V gene has CDR1 SEHNR and CDR2 FQNEAQ (reference sequence). CDR3 length: 15 amino acids. V was trimmed by 1 base and J by 2 bases, leaving 11 bases between them. The DNA of the CDR3 is TGTGCCAGCAGCTTAGACTCAGGGGTACAAGAGACCCAGTACTTC. This translates into CASSLDSGVQETQYF.

This chain joins TRBV5-6 and TRBJ2-1; 9 nucleotides agree with TRBD1. The V gene's germline CDR1 is SGHDT and CDR2 YYEEEE. The CDR3 runs 15 residues. Trimming removed 1 base from V and 8 bases from J; junction bases left unmatched: 7. CDR3 protein: CASSLPGQGYHEQFF. In nucleotides, the CDR3 is TGTGCCAGCAGCTTGCCGGGACAGGGTTACCATGAGCAGTTCTTC.

This clone was seen once. The rearrangement links TRBV25-1 to TRBJ2-1; D unclear. Germline-derived CDR1 and CDR2 are MGHDK and SYGVNS. Trimming stripped 5 bases from V and 0 bases from J, with 5 bases between. The CDR3 has 13 amino acids. The CDR3 DNA is TGTGCCAGCAGTAAAAGCTCCTACAATGAGCAGTTCTTC. This codes for CASSKSSYNEQFF.

The chain uses TRBV4-3 and TRBJ1-2, with D possibly matching TRBD1 (5 bases). Germline V CDR1 and CDR2: LGHNA, YSLEER. V was clipped by 1 base and J by 0 bases, with 15 bases between them. The CDR3 spans 17 residues. The CDR3 DNA reads as TGCGCCAGCAGCCAAGGATTTTTGGGGGATTCTAACTATGGCTACACCTTC. It is translated as CASSQGFLGDSNYGYTF.

This clone has more than one count but fewer than ten. The chain recombines TRBV9 with TRBJ2-1; the D is unclear. Trimming stripped 2 bases from V and 8 bases from J, with 5 bases between. CDR3 length: 11 residues. The germline V gene has CDR1 SGDLS and CDR2 YYNGEE. The CDR3 protein is CASSVGYEQFF. CDR3 DNA sequence: TGTGCCAGCAGCGTGGGTTATGAGCAGTTCTTC.